Shown below are 2 T cell receptor beta chains from a single sample sequenced in a study of CD8+CD57+ T cells in acquired aplastic anemia (dated by TCRdb to the late 2010s). The run used an Illumina HiSeq 2000. Genomic DNA was used as template for profiling of TCR beta VDJ combinations and CDR3 sequences. Through fastp at Q25 and MiXCR, TCRdb rebuilt clones from the public reads, retaining in-frame beta chains. All rows with the same CDR3 protein become a single entry with the most common DNA and genes. The sample table holds 100,000 to 120,000 distinct CDR3 sequences, of which under 60% were seen once. The top ten constitute around a third of the sample. Sequencing was done on a sample of sorted CD4+, CD8+, or CD8+CD57+ T cells (not recorded which) from PBMCs. These receptors all stem from a human donor in good health, serving as a control.

This chain uses TRBV7-9 with TRBJ1-6; the D gene is possibly TRBD1 (5 bases). This CDR3 spans 13 amino acids. Germline values: CDR1 SEHNR, CDR2 FQNEAQ (reference sequence). Trimming shortened V by 5 bases and J by 10 bases, and 12 bases separated the two germline ends. CDR3 nucleotide sequence: TGTGCCAGCAGCGCCGACAGCGGATCACCCCTCCACTTT. This codes for CASSADSGSPLHF.

At least ten counts were recorded for this clonotype. The V gene is TRBV4-3, the J gene TRBJ2-7, with D hard to call. Germline loops: CDR1 LGHNA, CDR2 YSLEER. The V and J ends lost 0 bases and 3 bases respectively, with 15 bases between them. This CDR3 has 16 residues. CDR3 in amino acids: CASSQDPAHSSYEQYF. The CDR3 coding sequence is TGCGCCAGCAGCCAAGATCCGGCTCACAGCAGCTACGAGCAGTACTTC.